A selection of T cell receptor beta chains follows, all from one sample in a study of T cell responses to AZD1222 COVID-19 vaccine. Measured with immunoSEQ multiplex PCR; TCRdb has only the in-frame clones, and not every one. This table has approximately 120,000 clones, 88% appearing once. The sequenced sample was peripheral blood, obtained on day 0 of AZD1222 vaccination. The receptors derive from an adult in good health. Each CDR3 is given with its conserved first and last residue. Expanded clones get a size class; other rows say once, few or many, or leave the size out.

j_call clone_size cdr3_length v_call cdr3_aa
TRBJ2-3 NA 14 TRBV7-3 CASSPRGGTDTQYF
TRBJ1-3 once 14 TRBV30 CAWRTGGSGNTIYF
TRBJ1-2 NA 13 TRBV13 CASSPTGRDGYTF
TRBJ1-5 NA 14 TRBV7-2 CASSPTSGYQPQHF
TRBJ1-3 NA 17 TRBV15 CATSRDHEGVAGNTIYF
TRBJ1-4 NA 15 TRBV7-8 CASSVEDDRASKLFF
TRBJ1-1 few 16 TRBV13 CASSSRGHQVNTEAFF
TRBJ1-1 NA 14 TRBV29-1 CSVGQGESNTEAFF
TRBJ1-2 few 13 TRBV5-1 CASSLEQGYGYTF
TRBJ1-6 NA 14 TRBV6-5 CASSPTGFNSPLHF
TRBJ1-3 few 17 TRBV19 CASSMWAGAVGGNTIYF
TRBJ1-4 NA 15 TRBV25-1 CASSQPGQGDEKLFF
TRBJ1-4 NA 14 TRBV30 CAWSHTGRREKLFF
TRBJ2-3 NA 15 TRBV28 CASSKTGVGVDTQYF
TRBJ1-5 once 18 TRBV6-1 CASSENSPGPSRFQPQHF
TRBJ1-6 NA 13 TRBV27 CASSFRGKAPLHF